This entry concerns a single TCR beta chain. Its antigen is not identified. TCR beta libraries were prepared from cDNA with unique molecular identifiers. Using its own MiXCR run on the PCR reads, TCRdb lists one record per CDR3 protein. The table lists 650,000 to 850,000 distinct CDR3 sequences, 53% of them singletons, with around 4.5% in the top ten. This CDR3 has 18 amino acids. From germline, CDR1 is KGHDR and CDR2 SFDVKD. Unmatched junction bases numbered 10, after V lost 2 bases and J lost 5 bases. The sample is drawn from a study of post-analysis software for immune sequencing data. Study results and limitations: Controls had significantly higher normalized Chao1 diversity than multiple sclerosis patients. Patients carried roughly 5 TRBV segments more frequently than controls did, and TRBV5-6, TRBV5-1 and TRBV20-1 were among them.

The clonotype originates from a girl aged 10 to 17 with multiple sclerosis. The sequenced sample was blood. The rearrangement joins TRBV24-1 to TRBJ2-1; 11 nucleotides agree with TRBD2. CDR3 loop: CATSDSSLGLADDNEQFF. In DNA, the CDR3 is TGTGCCACCAGTGATTCATCCCTGGGACTAGCGGACGACAATGAGCAGTTCTTC.